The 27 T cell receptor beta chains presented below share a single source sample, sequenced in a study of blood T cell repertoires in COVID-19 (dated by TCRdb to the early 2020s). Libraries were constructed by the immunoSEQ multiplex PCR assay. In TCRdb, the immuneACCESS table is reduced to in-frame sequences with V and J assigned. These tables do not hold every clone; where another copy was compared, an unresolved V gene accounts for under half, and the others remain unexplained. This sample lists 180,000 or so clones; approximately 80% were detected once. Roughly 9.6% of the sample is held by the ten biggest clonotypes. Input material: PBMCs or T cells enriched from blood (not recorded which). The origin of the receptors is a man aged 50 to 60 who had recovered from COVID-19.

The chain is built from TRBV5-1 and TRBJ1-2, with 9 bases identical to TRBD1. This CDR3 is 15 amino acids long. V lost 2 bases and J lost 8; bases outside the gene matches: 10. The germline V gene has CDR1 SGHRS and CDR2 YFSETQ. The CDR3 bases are TGCGCCAGCAGCTTTGGGGCCGGGACAGGGTTGGGCTACACCTTC. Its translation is CASSFGAGTGLGYTF.

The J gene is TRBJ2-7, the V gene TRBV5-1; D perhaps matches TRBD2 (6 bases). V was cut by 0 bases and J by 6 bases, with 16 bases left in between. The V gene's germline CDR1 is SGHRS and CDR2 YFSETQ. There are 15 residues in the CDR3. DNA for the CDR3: TGCGCCAGCAGCTTGGCGGGGGAATTAGTGGGCGAGCAGTACTTC. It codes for CASSLAGELVGEQYF.

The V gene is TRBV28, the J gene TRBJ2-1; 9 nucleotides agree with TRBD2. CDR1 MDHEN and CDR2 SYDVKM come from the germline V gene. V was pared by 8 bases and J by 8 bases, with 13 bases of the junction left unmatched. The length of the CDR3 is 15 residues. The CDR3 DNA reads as TGTGCCAGCGAGGTCCAACTAGCGGGTCGTCATGAGCAGTTCTTC. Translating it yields CASEVQLAGRHEQFF.

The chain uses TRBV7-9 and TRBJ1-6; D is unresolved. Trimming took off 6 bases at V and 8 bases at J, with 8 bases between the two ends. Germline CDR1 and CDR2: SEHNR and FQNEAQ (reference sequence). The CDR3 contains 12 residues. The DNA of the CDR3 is TGTGCCAGCAGTTACGGAGATTCACCCCTCCACTTT. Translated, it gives CASSYGDSPLHF.

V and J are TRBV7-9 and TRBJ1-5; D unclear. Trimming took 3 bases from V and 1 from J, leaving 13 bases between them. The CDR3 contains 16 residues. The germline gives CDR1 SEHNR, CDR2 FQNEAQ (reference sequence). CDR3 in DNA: TGTGCCAGCAGCTTGGAGGACGTTCTCAGCAATCAGCCCCAGCATTTT. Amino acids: CASSLEDVLSNQPQHF. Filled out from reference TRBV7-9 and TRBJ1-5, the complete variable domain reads DTGVSQNPRHKITKRGQNVTFRCDPISEHNRLYWYRQTLGQGPEFLTYFQNEAQLEKSRLLSDRFSAERPKGSFSTLEIQRTEQGDSAMYLCASSLEDVLSNQPQHFGDGTRLSIL.

The CDR3 loop is CASSLPTTPGGDTEGRETQYF. The CDR3 DNA sequence: TGTGCCAGCAGTCTTCCGACCACCCCGGGGGGGGACACCGAAGGTCGAGAGACCCAGTACTTC. This rearrangement joins TRBV21-1 to TRBJ2-5; TRBD2 reflects the table's D call only, with no check against the DNA. TRBV21-1 is shown as a pseudogene. The CDR3 length is 21 residues.

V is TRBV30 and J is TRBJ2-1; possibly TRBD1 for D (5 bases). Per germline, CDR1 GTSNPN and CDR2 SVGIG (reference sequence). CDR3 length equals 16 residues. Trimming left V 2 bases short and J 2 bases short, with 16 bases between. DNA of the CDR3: TGTGCCTGGAGTAAAGACAGCCCAGGCCCCTACAATGAGCAGTTCTTC. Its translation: CAWSKDSPGPYNEQFF.

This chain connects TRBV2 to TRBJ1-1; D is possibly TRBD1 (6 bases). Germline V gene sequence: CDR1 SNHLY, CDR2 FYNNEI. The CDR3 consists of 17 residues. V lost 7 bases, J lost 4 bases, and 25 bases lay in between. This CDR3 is CASTQQGLQLRATEAFF. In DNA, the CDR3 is TGTGCCAGCACCCAACAGGGTCTCCAGCTTAGGGCCACTGAAGCTTTCTTT. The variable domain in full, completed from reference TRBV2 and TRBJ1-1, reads EPEVTQTPSHQVTQMGQEVILRCVPISNHLYFYWYRQILGQKVEFLVSFYNNEISEKSEIFDDQFSVERPDGSNFTLKIRSTKLEDSAMYFCASTQQGLQLRATEAFFGQGTRLTVV.

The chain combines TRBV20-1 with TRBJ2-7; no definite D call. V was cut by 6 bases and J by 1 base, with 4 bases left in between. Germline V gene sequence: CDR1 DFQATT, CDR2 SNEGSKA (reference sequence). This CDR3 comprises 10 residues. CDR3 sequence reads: CSAQSYEQYF. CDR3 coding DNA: TGCAGTGCCCAGTCCTACGAGCAGTACTTC.

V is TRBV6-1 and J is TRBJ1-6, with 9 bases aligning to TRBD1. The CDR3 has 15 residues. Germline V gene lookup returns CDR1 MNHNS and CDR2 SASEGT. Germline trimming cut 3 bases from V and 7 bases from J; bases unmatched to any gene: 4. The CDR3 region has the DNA TGTGCCAGCAGTGAGGGACAGGGTGGAAATTCACCCCTCCACTTT. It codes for CASSEGQGGNSPLHF.

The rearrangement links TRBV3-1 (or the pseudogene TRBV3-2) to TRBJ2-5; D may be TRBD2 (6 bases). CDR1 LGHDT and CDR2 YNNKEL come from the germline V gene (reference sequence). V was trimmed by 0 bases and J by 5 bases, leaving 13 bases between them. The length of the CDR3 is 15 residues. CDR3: CASSQEGSGWETQYF. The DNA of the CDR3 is TGTGCCAGCAGCCAAGAGGGTAGCGGCTGGGAGACCCAGTACTTC.

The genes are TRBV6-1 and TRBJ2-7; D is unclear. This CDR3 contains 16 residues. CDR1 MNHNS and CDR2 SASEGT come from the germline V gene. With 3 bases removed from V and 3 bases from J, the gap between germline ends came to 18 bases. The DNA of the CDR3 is TGTGCCAGCAGTGACCGGCGGCGAGGCACGGTCTACGAGCAGTACTTC. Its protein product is CASSDRRRGTVYEQYF.

The chain's CDR3 is CASSPGTSVTYEQYF. CDR3 nucleotide sequence: TGTGCCAGCAGCCCCGGGACTAGCGTTACCTACGAGCAGTACTTC. V usage is TRBV7-8 and J usage is TRBJ2-7, with 10 bases fitting TRBD2. The CDR3 spans 15 residues. The germline V gene has CDR1 SGHVS and CDR2 FQNEAQ. V trimming: 5 bases; J trimming: 2 bases; junction bases outside the gene matches: 6.

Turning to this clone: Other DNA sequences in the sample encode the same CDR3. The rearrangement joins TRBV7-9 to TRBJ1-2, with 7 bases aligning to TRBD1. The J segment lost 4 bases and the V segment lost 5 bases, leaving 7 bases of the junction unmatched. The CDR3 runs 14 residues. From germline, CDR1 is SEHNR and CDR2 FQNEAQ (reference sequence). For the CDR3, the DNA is TGTGCCAGCAGCCCCGGGACAGTAGGCTATGGCTACACCTTC. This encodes CASSPGTVGYGYTF.

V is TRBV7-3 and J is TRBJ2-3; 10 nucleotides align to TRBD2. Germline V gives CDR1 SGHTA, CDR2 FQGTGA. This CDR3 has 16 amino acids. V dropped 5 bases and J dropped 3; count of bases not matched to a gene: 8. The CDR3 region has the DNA TGTGCCAGCAGCGCCTCGGGACTAGCGAGAACAGATACGCAGTATTTT. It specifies CASSASGLARTDTQYF.

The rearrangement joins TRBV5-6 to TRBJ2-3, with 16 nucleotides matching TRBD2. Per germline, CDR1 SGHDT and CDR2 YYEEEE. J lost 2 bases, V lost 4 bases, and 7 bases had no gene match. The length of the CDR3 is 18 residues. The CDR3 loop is CASSPGTSGGVVTDTQYF. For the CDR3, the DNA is TGTGCCAGCAGCCCCGGGACTAGCGGGGGGGTTGTCACAGATACGCAGTATTTT. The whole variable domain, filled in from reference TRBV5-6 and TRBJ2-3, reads DAGVTQSPTHLIKTRGQQVTLRCSPKSGHDTVSWYQQALGQGPQFIFQYYEEEERQRGNFPDRFSGHQFPNYSSELNVNALLLGDSALYLCASSPGTSGGVVTDTQYFGPGTRLTVL.

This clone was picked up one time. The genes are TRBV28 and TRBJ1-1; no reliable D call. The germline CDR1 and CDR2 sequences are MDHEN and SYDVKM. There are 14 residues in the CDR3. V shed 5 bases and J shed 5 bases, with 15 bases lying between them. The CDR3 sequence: CASSPRGRRTEAFF. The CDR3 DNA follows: TGTGCCAGCAGTCCTCGAGGCAGGAGGACTGAAGCTTTCTTT.

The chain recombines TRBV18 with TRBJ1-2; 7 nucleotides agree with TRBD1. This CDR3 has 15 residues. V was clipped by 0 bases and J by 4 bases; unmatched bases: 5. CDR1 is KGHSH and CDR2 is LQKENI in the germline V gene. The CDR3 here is CASSPPTGVGYGYTF. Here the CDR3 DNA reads TGTGCCAGCTCACCACCTACAGGGGTGGGCTATGGCTACACCTTC.

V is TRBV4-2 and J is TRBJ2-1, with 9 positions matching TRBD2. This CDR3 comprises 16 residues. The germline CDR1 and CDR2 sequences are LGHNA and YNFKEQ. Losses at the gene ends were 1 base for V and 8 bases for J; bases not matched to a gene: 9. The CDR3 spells CASSQGVGGRGDEQFF. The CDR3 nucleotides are TGTGCCAGCAGCCAAGGGGTCGGCGGGAGGGGTGATGAGCAGTTCTTC.

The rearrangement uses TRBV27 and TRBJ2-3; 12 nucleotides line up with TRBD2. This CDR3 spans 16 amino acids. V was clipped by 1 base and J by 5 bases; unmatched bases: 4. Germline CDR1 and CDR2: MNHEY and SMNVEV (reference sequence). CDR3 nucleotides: TGTGCCAGCAGTTTATTCGAGACTAGCGGGAGAGATACGCAGTATTTT. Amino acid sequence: CASSLFETSGRDTQYF.

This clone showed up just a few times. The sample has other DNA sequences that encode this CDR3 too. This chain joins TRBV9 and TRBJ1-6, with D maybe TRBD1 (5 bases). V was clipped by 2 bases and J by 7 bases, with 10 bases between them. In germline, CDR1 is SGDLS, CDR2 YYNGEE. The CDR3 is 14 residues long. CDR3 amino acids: CASSVGDRNSPLHF. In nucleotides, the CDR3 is TGTGCCAGCAGCGTCGGCGACAGAAATTCACCCCTCCACTTT.

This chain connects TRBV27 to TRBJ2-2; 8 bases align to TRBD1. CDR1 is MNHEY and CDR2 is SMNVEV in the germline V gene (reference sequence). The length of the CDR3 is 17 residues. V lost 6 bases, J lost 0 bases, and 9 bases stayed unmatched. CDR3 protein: CASSTYSQGANTGELFF. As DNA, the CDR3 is TGTGCCAGCAGCACCTACTCACAGGGGGCGAACACCGGGGAGCTGTTTTTT.

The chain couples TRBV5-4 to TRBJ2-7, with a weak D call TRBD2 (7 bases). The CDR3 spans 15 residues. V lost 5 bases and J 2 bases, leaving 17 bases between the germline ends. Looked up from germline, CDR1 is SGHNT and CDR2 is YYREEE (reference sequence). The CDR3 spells CASRKAGAGTYEQYF. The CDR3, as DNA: TGTGCCAGCAGGAAGGCGGGGGCGGGTACCTACGAGCAGTACTTC.

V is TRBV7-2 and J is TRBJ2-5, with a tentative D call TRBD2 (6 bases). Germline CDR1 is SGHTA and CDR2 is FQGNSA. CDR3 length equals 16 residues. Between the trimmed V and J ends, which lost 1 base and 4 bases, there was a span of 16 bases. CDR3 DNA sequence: TGTGCCAGCAGCTTAGACGGCCAGGGAGGAGTAGAGACCCAGTACTTC. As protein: CASSLDGQGGVETQYF.

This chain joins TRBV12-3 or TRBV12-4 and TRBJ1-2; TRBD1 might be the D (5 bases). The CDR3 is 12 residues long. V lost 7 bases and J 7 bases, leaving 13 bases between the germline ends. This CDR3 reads CASTRGAGGYTF. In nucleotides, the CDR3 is TGTGCCAGCACGCGCGGGGCGGGTGGCTACACCTTC.

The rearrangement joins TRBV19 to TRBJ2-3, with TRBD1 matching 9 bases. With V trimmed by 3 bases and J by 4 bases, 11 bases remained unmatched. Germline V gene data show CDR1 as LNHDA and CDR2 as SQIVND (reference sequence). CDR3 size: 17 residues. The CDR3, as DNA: TGTGCCAGTAGTATGTCTATCCGGGACAGGGATGCAGATACGCAGTATTTT. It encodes CASSMSIRDRDADTQYF.

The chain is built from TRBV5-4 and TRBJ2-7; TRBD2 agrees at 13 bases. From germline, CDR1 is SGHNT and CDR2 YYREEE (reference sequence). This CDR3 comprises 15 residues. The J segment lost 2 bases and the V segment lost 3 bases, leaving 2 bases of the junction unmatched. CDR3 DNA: TGTGCCAGCAGCTCAACTAGCGGGAGGGCCTACGAGCAGTACTTC. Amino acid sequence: CASSSTSGRAYEQYF. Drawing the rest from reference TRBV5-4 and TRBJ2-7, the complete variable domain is ETGVTQSPTHLIKTRGQQVTLRCSSQSGHNTVSWYQQALGQGPQFIFQYYREEENGRGNFPPRFSGLQFPNYSSELNVNALELDDSALYLCASSSTSGRAYEQYFGPGTRLTVT.